This record covers a single T cell receptor (beta chain). Antigen specificity is unknown. Roughly 110 mL of blood, on average, came from one heparinised draw per donor. Trimming cost V 3 bases and J 1 base, with 6 bases left between them. CDR1 and CDR2 from the germline V gene are MNHEY and SMNVEV (reference sequence). The CDR3 contains 13 residues. Expressed TCRB transcripts were sequenced because the isolated RNA had all been reverse transcribed beforehand. Assay used: immunoSEQ multiplex PCR; TCRdb lists only in-frame clones, some missing. Of under 450,000 clones listed, approximately 13% are singletons. This sample was taken from a study of beta chain features in type 1 diabetes. Points from the study as a whole: Significant though moderate, a shortening of TCRB CDR3s appeared in all four CD4+ subsets of Type 1 diabetes patients. Within patients, naive, central memory and Treg TCRB repertoires seemed more similar than within healthy donors. There was a possibility that cDNA sequencing over-represented cells with high TCR expression.

This clonotype was obtained from a man between 25 and 39 years old in good health. The sample consisted of naive CD4+ T cells from blood. This chain connects TRBV27 to TRBJ1-1, with D unclear. CDR3 sequence: CASSFRRNTEAFF. In DNA, the CDR3 is TGTGCCAGCAGTTTTCGCCGGAACACTGAAGCTTTCTTT.